These 20 T cell receptor beta chains were sequenced from one sample in a study of regulatory T cells in long-lasting Graves disease (TCRdb year 2021). Library creation used multiplex PCR. Sequencer: Illumina HiSeq 4000. To build TCR beta libraries, CDR3 regions were amplified by Arm-PCR using iRepertoire HTBI primers. TCRdb passed the public sequencing reads through fastp at Q25 and MiXCR, retaining productive beta sequences. Every CDR3 protein is listed once, alongside the most common genes and DNA of its rows. The sample table contains 500,000 or so distinct CDR3 sequences; only one count was recorded for 15% to 20% of them. The ten largest clones capture over 9% of the sample. Per the publication, the time point label means: newly diagnosed GD, antithyroid drugs for less than 3 months. For both TCR sequencing and RNA sequencing, RNA was extracted from PBMCs using TRIzol. These same data were also listed under a study on T cells in Graves' hyperthyroidism and ophthalmopathy.

Specimen: peripheral blood mononuclear cells (PBMCs), collected at new diagnosis, from a patient treated with antithyroid drugs. These receptors originate from a middle-aged man with Graves disease. Donor details come from another sample of the same person, matched by shared clones.

The sample holds many counts of this clonotype. The chain is built from TRBV28 and TRBJ2-7, with 8 bases lining up with TRBD2. Trimming took 1 base from V and 0 from J; bases not matched to a gene: 5. The CDR3 sequence is 16 residues long. In germline, CDR1 is MDHEN, CDR2 SYDVKM. The CDR3 loop is CASSLSRLAGSYEQYF. The CDR3 region has the DNA TGTGCCAGCAGTTTATCGAGGCTAGCGGGCTCCTACGAGCAGTACTTC.

Many counts were recorded for this clonotype. The junction does not match germline at one end; this may be a read error. The chain combines TRBV28 with TRBJ2-5; perhaps TRBD1 as D (6 bases). The CDR3 contains 14 residues. Germline loops: CDR1 MDHEN, CDR2 SYDVKM. The CDR3 coding sequence is TGTGCCAGCAGTTTATCTTCCAGGGGACGCCCGCTTGGGTTC. Translation: CASSLSSRGRPLGF.

The chain combines TRBV12-5 with TRBJ2-7; TRBD1 agrees at 8 bases. V shed 2 bases, J shed 7 bases, and the junction held 7 bases outside the gene matches. This CDR3 contains 14 residues. From germline, CDR1 is LGHNT and CDR2 FRNRAP. The CDR3 DNA follows: TGTGCTAGTGGTTTGCAGGGGGCCGCGCGAGAGCAGTACTTC. This codes for CASGLQGAAREQYF.

This clonotype was seen a few times. This sequence joins TRBV6-2 or TRBV6-3 and TRBJ2-7, with D tentatively TRBD2 (6 bases). Germline lookup yields CDR1 MNHEY and CDR2 SVGEGT. V was cut by 4 bases and J by 3 bases, with 13 bases left in between. CDR3 length: 14 amino acids. The CDR3 DNA reads TGTGCCAGCAGTTTTACCGGGGGAAACTACGAGCAGTACTTC. Protein product: CASSFTGGNYEQYF.

This clonotype was detected only a few times. The chain links TRBV2 to TRBJ2-7, with 8 bases lining up with TRBD1. Germline V gene lookup returns CDR1 SNHLY and CDR2 FYNNEI. V dropped 1 base and J dropped 0; count of bases not matched to a gene: 2. The CDR3 has 15 amino acids. The DNA of the CDR3 is TGTGCCAGCAGTGAAGATACAGGGGGCTCCTACGAGCAGTACTTC. It encodes CASSEDTGGSYEQYF.

This clonotype was recorded at least ten times. This chain uses TRBV5-1 with TRBJ2-7; maybe TRBD2 (5 bases). Germline V gives CDR1 SGHRS, CDR2 YFSETQ. The length of the CDR3 is 15 residues. Between the trimmed V and J ends, which lost 0 bases and 2 bases, there was a span of 12 bases. DNA of the CDR3: TGCGCCAGCAGCTTGGACCGGGAAAGTCCCTACGAGCAGTACTTC. Translating gives CASSLDRESPYEQYF.

This clonotype was seen many times. CDR3 residues: CATKQGHLNTEAFF. The CDR3 bases are TGTGCCACCAAACAGGGGCATCTGAACACTGAAGCTTTCTTT. The V gene is TRBV6-1, the J gene TRBJ1-1; the match to TRBD1 covers 7 bases. Germline V CDR1 and CDR2: MNHNS, SASEGT. This CDR3 spans 14 amino acids. The V segment lost 10 bases and the J segment 0 bases; nucleotides outside the gene matches: 8.

Note on this clonotype: One end of the junction is discordant with germline, which a read error may explain. The V and J genes are TRBV19 and TRBJ2-4; the D gene is possibly TRBD1 (5 bases). Per the germline V gene, CDR1 is LNHDA and CDR2 is SQIVND (reference sequence). This CDR3 has 18 residues. CDR3 DNA sequence: TGTGCCAGTAGTATGTCCGGTGGGTGGCGCGTACAGGAAAACATTCAGTGCTTC. The encoded protein is CASSMSGGWRVQENIQCF.

This clonotype was seen repeatedly, ten times or more. The chain is built from TRBV5-1 and TRBJ2-1, with D possibly TRBD1 on 5 matching bases. Between the trimmed V and J ends, which lost 7 bases and 0 bases, there was a span of 11 bases. Germline CDR1 reads SGHRS; CDR2 reads YFSETQ. The CDR3 is 14 residues long. CDR3: CASADRSSYNEQFF. In DNA, the CDR3 is TGCGCCAGCGCCGACAGAAGCTCCTACAATGAGCAGTTCTTC.

This clonotype has just a few counts. V and J are TRBV28 and TRBJ1-2; 10 bases map to TRBD1. The CDR3 consists of 16 residues. Germline CDR1 and CDR2: MDHEN and SYDVKM. Trimming removed 1 base from V and 4 bases from J; junction bases left unmatched: 6. The CDR3, as DNA: TGTGCCAGCAGTTTATTACCTCGGACAGGGGGCTATGGCTACACCTTC. It is translated as CASSLLPRTGGYGYTF.

This clonotype was detected many times. This sequence joins TRBV19 and TRBJ1-1; possible D gene TRBD1, 5 bases. V was cut by 3 bases and J by 5 bases, with 10 bases left in between. The germline V gene encodes CDR1 LNHDA and CDR2 SQIVND (reference sequence). The CDR3 totals 13 residues. The DNA of the CDR3 is TGTGCCAGTAGTATTCTGAGGGGTACTGAAGCTTTCTTT. Encoded protein: CASSILRGTEAFF.

In its sample, this clonotype was seen a few times. J is TRBJ2-1 and V is TRBV4-1; 11 bases line up with TRBD2. This CDR3 has 15 amino acids. Germline-derived CDR1 and CDR2 are MGHRA and YSYEKL. The V segment lost 1 base and the J segment 5 bases; nucleotides outside the gene matches: 1. CDR3 sequence reads: CASSQGLAGNNEQFF. As DNA, the CDR3 is TGCGCCAGCAGCCAAGGACTAGCGGGGAACAATGAGCAGTTCTTC.

The table lists this clonotype with many counts. The rearrangement uses TRBV11-2 and TRBJ2-1; D is undetermined. Trimming took off 2 bases at V and 6 bases at J, with 8 bases between the two ends. Germline V gene data show CDR1 as SGHAT and CDR2 as FQNNGV. The CDR3 contains 13 residues. CDR3 protein: CASSLSPGNEQFF. Written as DNA, the CDR3 is TGTGCCAGCAGCTTAAGCCCCGGCAATGAGCAGTTCTTC.

The chain has TRBV12-3 or TRBV12-4 and TRBJ1-2; possible D gene TRBD1, 5 bases. V was clipped by 6 bases and J by 3 bases, with 8 bases between them. The CDR3 spans 12 residues. CDR3 DNA: TGTGCCAGCAGGAGGGGAGACTATGGCTACACCTTC. The encoded protein is CASRRGDYGYTF.

The genes are TRBV6-5 and TRBJ2-2; no firm D call. CDR1 and CDR2 from the germline V gene are MNHEY and SVGAGI. Trimming removed 4 bases at V and 5 bases at J, with 14 bases between. This CDR3 has 15 amino acids. As DNA, the CDR3 is TGTGCCAGCAGTTCCGAATTTCAAGAAACCGGGGAGCTGTTTTTT. This sequence encodes CASSSEFQETGELFF.

In its sample, this clonotype was seen many times. The CDR3 sequence: CAWSVQGGLRSPLHF. The CDR3 nucleotides read TGTGCCTGGAGTGTACAAGGAGGGTTACGCTCACCCCTCCACTTT. J is TRBJ1-6 and V is TRBV30; D not certain. The CDR3 contains 15 residues. CDR1 is GTSNPN, CDR2 SVGIG, per germline (reference sequence). Trimming removed 0 bases from V and 10 bases from J, with 16 bases in between.

This clonotype was seen repeatedly, ten times or more. The chain combines TRBV4-1 with TRBJ2-7, with 8 bases aligning to TRBD2. This CDR3 region has 15 residues. Germline loops: CDR1 MGHRA, CDR2 YSYEKL. After removal of 2 bases from V and 1 base from J, the junction contained 4 bases not matched to a gene. The CDR3 loop is CASSQTSGTSYEQYF. The DNA of the CDR3 is TGCGCCAGCAGCCAAACTAGCGGAACTTCCTACGAGCAGTACTTC.

The CDR3 here is CACNRRGHNSPLHF. The CDR3 bases are TGTGCCTGTAATCGCCGGGGCCATAATTCACCCCTCCACTTT. The chain has TRBV30 and TRBJ1-6, with D possibly TRBD1 on 5 matching bases. Trimming removed 6 bases at V and 5 bases at J, with 14 bases between. This CDR3 contains 14 residues. Per germline, CDR1 GTSNPN and CDR2 SVGIG (reference sequence).

At least ten counts were recorded for this clonotype. The genes are TRBV28 and TRBJ1-5; no reliable D call. Germline CDR1 is MDHEN and CDR2 is SYDVKM. V shed 4 bases and J shed 10 bases, with 17 bases lying between them. CDR3 length: 14 amino acids. CDR3 sequence reads: CASSSPRWSQPQHF. DNA of the CDR3: TGTGCCAGCAGTTCCCCTCGGTGGAGCCAACCCCAGCATTTT.

V gene TRBV6-5 combines with J gene TRBJ2-1, with D possibly being TRBD1 (6 bases). The CDR3 length is 13 residues. Trimming stripped 4 bases from V and 10 bases from J, with 14 bases between. Germline CDR1 MNHEY, CDR2 SVGAGI. The CDR3 DNA sequence: TGTGCCAGCAGTTCCAACAGGGCAGAAGAGCAGTTCTTC. This translates into CASSSNRAEEQFF.